The entry that follows covers one TCR beta chain sequence. This specimen comes from a study of control samples from healthy donors and cancer patients. Assay: immunoSEQ multiplex PCR; the TCRdb copy retains only in-frame clones and omits some. The table has some 120,000 clones, around 87% seen once. Looked up from germline, CDR1 is SGHTA and CDR2 is FQGNSA. There are 15 residues in the CDR3. Trimming cost V 1 base and J 0 bases, with 8 bases left between them. This chain connects TRBV7-2 to TRBJ2-3; D unclear. The TCR originated in a man aged 25-45 years in good health. The sample consisted of blood. CDR3 protein: CASSLVVKSTDTQYF. The CDR3 bases are TGTGCCAGCAGCTTAGTTGTCAAAAGCACAGATACGCAGTATTTT.